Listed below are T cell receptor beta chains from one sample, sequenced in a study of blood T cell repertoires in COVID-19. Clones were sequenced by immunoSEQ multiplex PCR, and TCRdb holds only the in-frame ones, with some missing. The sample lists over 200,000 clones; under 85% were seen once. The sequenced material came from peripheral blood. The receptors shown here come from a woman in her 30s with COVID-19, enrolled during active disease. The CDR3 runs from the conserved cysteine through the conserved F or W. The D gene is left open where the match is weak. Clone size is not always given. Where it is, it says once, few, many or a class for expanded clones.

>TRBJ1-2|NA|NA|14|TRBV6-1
TGTGCCAGCAGTGAACTGGTCAGGGCCTATGGCTACACCTTC
CASSELVRAYGYTF
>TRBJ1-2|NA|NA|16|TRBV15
TGTGCCACCAGCAGAGATTCGGGGATGGAGGCCTATGGCTACACCTTC
CATSRDSGMEAYGYTF
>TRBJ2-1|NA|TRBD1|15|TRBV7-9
TGTGCCAGCAGCCCCCGGGACAGGGAGTACAATGAGCAGTTCTTC
CASSPRDREYNEQFF
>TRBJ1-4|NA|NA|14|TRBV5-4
TGTGCCAGCAGCTTGGCCGGGAGGGAAGAAAAACTGTTTTTT
CASSLAGREEKLFF
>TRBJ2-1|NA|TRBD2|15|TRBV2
TGTGCCAGCAGGGAGACTAGCGGGGGGGCCAATGAGCAGTTCTTC
CASRETSGGANEQFF
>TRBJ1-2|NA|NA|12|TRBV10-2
TGCGCCAGCAGTAGAGCGGATTATGGCTACACCTTC
CASSRADYGYTF
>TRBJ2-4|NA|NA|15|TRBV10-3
TGTGCCATCAGTGAGTCTATCCCCCGTCAAAACATTCAGTACTTC
CAISESIPRQNIQYF
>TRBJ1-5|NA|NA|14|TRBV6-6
TGTGCCAGCAGTTACAGTCAGAACAATCAGCCCCAGCATTTT
CASSYSQNNQPQHF
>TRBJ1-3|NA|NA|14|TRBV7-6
TGTGCCAGCAGCTTAGATAGCTCTGGAAACACCATATATTTT
CASSLDSSGNTIYF
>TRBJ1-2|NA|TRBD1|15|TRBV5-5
TGTGCCAGCAGCTTGTCAGGGACAGGGGTGCAAGGCTACACCTTC
CASSLSGTGVQGYTF
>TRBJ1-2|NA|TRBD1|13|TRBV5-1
TGCGCCAGCAGTCCCGGGACAGAGTATGGCTACACCTTC
CASSPGTEYGYTF
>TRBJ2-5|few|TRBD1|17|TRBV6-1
TGTGCCAGCAGTGATGCGGCCCGGACAGGGCTCTTGGAGACCCAGTACTTC
CASSDAARTGLLETQYF
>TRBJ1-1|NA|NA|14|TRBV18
TGTGCCAGCTCACCAGAGCAGGTGAACACTGAAGCTTTCTTT
CASSPEQVNTEAFF
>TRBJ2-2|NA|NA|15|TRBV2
TGTGCCAGCAGGGCCAATATGGCGGCCACCGGGGAGCTGTTTTTT
CASRANMAATGELFF
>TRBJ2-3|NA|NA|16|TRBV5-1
TGCGCCAGCAGCTTGGCTCCGACTGAGGGCACAGATACGCAGTATTTT
CASSLAPTEGTDTQYF
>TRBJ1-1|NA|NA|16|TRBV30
TGTGCCTGGACAGGTCAAAGGGGGGGAGTCGGGTGGCGAGCTTTCTTT
CAWTGQRGGVGWRAFF
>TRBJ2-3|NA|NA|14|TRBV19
TGTGCCAGTAGTATAGGCGTTAGCACAGATACGCAGTATTTT
CASSIGVSTDTQYF
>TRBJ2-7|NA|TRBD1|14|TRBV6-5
TGTGCCAGCAGTTACAATACAGGGGGCTACGAGCAGTACTTC
CASSYNTGGYEQYF
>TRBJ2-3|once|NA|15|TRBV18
TGTGCCAGCTCACCAAGGTTAGGGGGCACAGATACGCAGTATTTT
CASSPRLGGTDTQYF
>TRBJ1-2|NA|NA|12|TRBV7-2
TGTGCCAGCAGCTTCCTCCTCGATGGCTACACCTTC
CASSFLLDGYTF
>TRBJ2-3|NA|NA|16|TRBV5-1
TGCGCCAGCAGCTTGGCGGCGGGGCCTAGCACAGATACGCAGTATTTT
CASSLAAGPSTDTQYF
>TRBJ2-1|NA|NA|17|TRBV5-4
TGTGCCAGCAGCTTAGAAGGGGAAATTGGGTCCTACAATGAGCAGTTCTTC
CASSLEGEIGSYNEQFF
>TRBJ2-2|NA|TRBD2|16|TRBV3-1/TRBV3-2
TGTGCCAGCAGCCGTTCTAGCGGAAGGGACACCGGGGAGCTGTTTTTT
CASSRSSGRDTGELFF
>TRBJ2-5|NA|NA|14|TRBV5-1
TGCGCCAGCAGCCTCAGGGAGGTCGGAGAGACCCAGTACTTC
CASSLREVGETQYF
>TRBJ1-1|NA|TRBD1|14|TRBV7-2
TGTGCCAGCAGCTTAGTACAGGGGTACACTGAAGCTTTCTTT
CASSLVQGYTEAFF
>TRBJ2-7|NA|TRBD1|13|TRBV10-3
TGTGCCATCAAGGGGGACAGGGGCTACGAGCAGTACTTC
CAIKGDRGYEQYF
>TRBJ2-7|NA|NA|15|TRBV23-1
TGCGCCAGCAGTCAATCTAAGGCAGGTACCTACGAGCAGTACTTC
CASSQSKAGTYEQYF
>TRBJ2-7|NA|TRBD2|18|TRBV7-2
TGTGCCAGCAGCCCCCTGGGCCTACTAGCGGGGTCCTCCTACGAGCAGTACTTC
CASSPLGLLAGSSYEQYF
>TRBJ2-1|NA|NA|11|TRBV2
TGTGCCAGCAGACAGGGTAATGAGCAGTTCTTC
CASRQGNEQFF
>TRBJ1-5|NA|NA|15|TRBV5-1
TGCGCCAGCAGCTTGGCTTCAGGGCCAAATCAGCCCCAGCATTTT
CASSLASGPNQPQHF
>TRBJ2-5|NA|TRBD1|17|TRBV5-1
TGCGCCAGCAGCATACTTAGAACAGGGGGAGGTGGGAAGACCCAGTACTTC
CASSILRTGGGGKTQYF
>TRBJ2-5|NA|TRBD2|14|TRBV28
TGTGCCAGCAGTTTCCTTAGCGGGGCGGAGACCCAGTACTTC
CASSFLSGAETQYF
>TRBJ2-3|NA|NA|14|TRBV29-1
TGCAGCGTTGAACACAGGGATGGGCGAAATACGCAGTATTTT
CSVEHRDGRNTQYF
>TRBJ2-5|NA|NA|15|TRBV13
TGTGCCAGCAGCCTGGGGCAGCTTAACGAGGAGACCCAGTACTTC
CASSLGQLNEETQYF
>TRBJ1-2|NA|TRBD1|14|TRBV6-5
TGTGCCAGCACTCCTGACAGGGTGAGCTATGGCTACACCTTC
CASTPDRVSYGYTF
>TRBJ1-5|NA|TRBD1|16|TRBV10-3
TGTGCCATCAGTTGGGGGGGACAGGGGTCCGGTCAGCCCCAGCATTTT
CAISWGGQGSGQPQHF
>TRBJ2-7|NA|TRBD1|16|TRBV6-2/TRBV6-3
TGTGCCAGCAGTTCCCCCGGGACAGCACTCTCCTACGAGCAGTACTTC
CASSSPGTALSYEQYF
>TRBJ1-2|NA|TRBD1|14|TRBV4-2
TGTGCCAGCAGCCGAGAGACAGGGTACTATGGCTACACCTTC
CASSRETGYYGYTF
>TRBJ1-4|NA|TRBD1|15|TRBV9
TGTGCCAGCAGCGTAGCCGGGACAGGGGATGAAAAACTGTTTTTT
CASSVAGTGDEKLFF
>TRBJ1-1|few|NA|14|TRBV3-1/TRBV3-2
TGTGCCAGCAGCCCAGACCTTACGGACACTGAAGCTTTCTTT
CASSPDLTDTEAFF
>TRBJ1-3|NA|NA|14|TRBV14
TGTGCCAGCAGCGAAGACAGGCGCGGAAACACCATATATTTT
CASSEDRRGNTIYF
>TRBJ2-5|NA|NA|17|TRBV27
TGTGCCAGCAGTTCCCGAGCCCGCTCAGGGGCCCAAGAGACCCAGTACTTC
CASSSRARSGAQETQYF
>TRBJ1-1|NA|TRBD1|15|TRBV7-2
TGTGCCAGCAGCTTAGTAGGGACAGCCAACACTGAAGCTTTCTTT
CASSLVGTANTEAFF